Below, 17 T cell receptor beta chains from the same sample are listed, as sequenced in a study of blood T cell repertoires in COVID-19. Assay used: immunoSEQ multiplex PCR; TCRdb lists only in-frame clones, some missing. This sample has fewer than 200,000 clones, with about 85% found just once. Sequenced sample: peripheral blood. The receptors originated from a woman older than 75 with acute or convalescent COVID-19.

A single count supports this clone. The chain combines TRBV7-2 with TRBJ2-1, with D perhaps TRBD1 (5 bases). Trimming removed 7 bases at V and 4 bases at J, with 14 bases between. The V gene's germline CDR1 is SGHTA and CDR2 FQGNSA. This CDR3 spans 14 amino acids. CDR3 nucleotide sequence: TGTGCCAGCATCCCTGGACAACCTTACAATGAGCAGTTCTTC. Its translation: CASIPGQPYNEQFF.

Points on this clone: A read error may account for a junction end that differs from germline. CDR3 DNA: TGTGCCACCAGCCGGGACAATAGCAATCAGCCCCAGCATTTT. This encodes CATSRDNSNQPQHF. The J gene is TRBJ1-5, the V gene TRBV7-2; D may be TRBD1 (6 bases). Germline V gene data show CDR1 as SGHTA and CDR2 as FQGNSA. The CDR3 spans 14 residues.

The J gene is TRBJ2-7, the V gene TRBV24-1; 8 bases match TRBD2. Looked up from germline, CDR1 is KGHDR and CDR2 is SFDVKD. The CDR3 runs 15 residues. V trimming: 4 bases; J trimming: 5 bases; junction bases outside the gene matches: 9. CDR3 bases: TGTGCCACCAGTGACCCTGGCGGGGGGCCCCACGAGCAGTACTTC. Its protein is CATSDPGGGPHEQYF.

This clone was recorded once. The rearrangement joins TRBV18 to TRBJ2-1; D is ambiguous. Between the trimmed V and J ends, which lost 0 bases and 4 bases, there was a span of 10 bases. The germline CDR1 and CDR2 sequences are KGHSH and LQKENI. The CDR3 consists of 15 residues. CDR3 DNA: TGTGCCAGCTCACCACCGGCGGATTCTTACAATGAGCAGTTCTTC. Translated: CASSPPADSYNEQFF.

This chain's CDR3 is CASSIVTGREQYF. CDR3 nucleotide sequence: TGTGCCAGTAGTATAGTAACAGGGCGCGAGCAGTACTTC. The gene calls are TRBV19 and TRBJ2-7; tentatively, D is TRBD1 (6 bases). Germline CDR1 is LNHDA and CDR2 is SQIVND (reference sequence). Trimming removed 1 base at V and 6 bases at J, with 10 bases between. The CDR3 consists of 13 residues.

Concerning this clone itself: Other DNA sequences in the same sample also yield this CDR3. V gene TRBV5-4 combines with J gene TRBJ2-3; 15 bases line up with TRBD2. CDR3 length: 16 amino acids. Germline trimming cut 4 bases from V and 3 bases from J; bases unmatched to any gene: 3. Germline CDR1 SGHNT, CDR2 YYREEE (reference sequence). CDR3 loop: CASSPGLAGGTDTQYF. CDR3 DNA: TGTGCCAGCAGCCCGGGACTAGCGGGAGGTACAGATACGCAGTATTTT. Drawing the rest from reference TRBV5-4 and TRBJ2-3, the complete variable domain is ETGVTQSPTHLIKTRGQQVTLRCSSQSGHNTVSWYQQALGQGPQFIFQYYREEENGRGNFPPRFSGLQFPNYSSELNVNALELDDSALYLCASSPGLAGGTDTQYFGPGTRLTVL.

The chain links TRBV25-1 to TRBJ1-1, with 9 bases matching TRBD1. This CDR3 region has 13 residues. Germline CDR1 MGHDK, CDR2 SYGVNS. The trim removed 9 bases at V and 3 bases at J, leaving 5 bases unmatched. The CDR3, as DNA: TGTGCCAGTGCGACAGGGGGAGACACTGAAGCTTTCTTT. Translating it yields CASATGGDTEAFF.

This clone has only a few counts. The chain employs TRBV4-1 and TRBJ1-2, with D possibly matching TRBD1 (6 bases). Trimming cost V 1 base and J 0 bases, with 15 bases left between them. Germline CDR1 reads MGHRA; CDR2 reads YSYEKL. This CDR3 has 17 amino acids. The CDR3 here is CASSQVLGQGTNYGYTF. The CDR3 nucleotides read TGCGCCAGCAGCCAAGTCTTGGGGCAGGGGACTAACTATGGCTACACCTTC.

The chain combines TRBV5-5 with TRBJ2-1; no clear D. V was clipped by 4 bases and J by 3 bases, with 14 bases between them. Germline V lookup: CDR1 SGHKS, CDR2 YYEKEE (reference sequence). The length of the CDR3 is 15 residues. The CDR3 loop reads CASSVAFGGYNEQFF. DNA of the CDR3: TGTGCCAGCAGCGTCGCATTCGGCGGCTACAATGAGCAGTTCTTC.

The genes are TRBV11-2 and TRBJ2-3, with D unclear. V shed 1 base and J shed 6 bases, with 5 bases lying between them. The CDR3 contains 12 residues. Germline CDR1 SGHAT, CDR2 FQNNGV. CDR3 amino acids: CASSLAGDTQYF. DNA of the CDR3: TGTGCCAGCAGCTTAGCCGGGGATACGCAGTATTTT.

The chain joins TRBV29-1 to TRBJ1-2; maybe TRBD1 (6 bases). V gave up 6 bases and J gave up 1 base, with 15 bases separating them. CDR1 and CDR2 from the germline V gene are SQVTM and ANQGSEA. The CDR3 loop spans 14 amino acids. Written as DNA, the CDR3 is TGCAGCGTGTGGGAAGGGGGGGATAACTATGGCTACACCTTC. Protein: CSVWEGGDNYGYTF.

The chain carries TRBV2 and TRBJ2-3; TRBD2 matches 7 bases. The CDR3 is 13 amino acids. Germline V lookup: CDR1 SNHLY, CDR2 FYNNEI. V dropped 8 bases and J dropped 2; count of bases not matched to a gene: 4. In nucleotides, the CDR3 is TGTGCCAGCTTGGGGGGGTTCACAGATACGCAGTATTTT. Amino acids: CASLGGFTDTQYF.

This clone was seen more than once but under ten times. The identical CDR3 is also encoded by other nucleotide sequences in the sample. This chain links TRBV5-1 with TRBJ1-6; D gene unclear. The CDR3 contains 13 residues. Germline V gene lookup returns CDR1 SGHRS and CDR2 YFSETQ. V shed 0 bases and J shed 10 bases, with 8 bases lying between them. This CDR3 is CASSLGSGSPLHF. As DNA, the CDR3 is TGCGCCAGCAGCTTGGGTTCGGGGTCACCCCTCCACTTT.

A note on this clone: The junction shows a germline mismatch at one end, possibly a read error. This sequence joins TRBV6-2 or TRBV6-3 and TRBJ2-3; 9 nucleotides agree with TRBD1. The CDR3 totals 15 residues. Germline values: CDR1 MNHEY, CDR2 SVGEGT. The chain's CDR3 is CAGSYSGTGTDTQYF. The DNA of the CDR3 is TGTGCCGGCAGTTACTCTGGGACAGGGACAGATACGCAGTATTTT.

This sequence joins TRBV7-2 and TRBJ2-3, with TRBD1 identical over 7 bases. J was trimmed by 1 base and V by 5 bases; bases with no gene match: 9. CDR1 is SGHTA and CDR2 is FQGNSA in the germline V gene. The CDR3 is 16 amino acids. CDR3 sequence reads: CASSPRTGGGTDTQYF. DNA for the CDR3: TGTGCCAGCAGCCCCCGGACAGGTGGAGGCACAGATACGCAGTATTTT.

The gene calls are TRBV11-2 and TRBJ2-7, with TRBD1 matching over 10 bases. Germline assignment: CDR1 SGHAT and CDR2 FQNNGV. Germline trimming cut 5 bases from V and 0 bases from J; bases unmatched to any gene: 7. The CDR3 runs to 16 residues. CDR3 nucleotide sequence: TGTGCCAGCAGCGGGACGGGACAGGGGAACTCCTACGAGCAGTACTTC. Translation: CASSGTGQGNSYEQYF.

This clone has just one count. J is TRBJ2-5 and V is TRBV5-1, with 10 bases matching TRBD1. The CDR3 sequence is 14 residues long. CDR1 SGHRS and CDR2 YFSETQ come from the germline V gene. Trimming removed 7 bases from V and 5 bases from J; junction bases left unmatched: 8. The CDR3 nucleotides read TGCGCCAGCTCCAGACAGGGGGCAATGGAGACCCAGTACTTC. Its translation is CASSRQGAMETQYF.